The 2 T cell receptor beta chains in this list originate from one sample, sequenced in a study of blood T cell repertoires in COVID-19. Using immunoSEQ multiplex PCR, the repertoire was profiled, and TCRdb retains in-frame clones only, with some absent. Here the sample spans roughly 13,000 clones, 86% being singletons. The sequenced sample consisted of peripheral blood. Every receptor here comes from a man of 80 years or more with acute or convalescent COVID-19.

This rearrangement joins TRBV7-2 to TRBJ2-2; 8 bases map to TRBD2. With 5 bases clipped from V and 5 bases from J, the junction kept 13 bases outside the gene matches. Germline V gives CDR1 SGHTA, CDR2 FQGNSA. CDR3 size: 17 residues. CDR3 residues: CASSLGVERERTGELFF. In nucleotides, the CDR3 is TGTGCCAGCAGCCTAGGGGTGGAGCGGGAGCGGACCGGGGAGCTGTTTTTT.

This clone is a singleton in its sample. The J gene is TRBJ1-1, the V gene TRBV11-3, with a possible D match to TRBD1 (6 bases). CDR1 is SGHNT, CDR2 YENEEA, per germline. The length of the CDR3 is 18 residues. V lost 4 bases to trimming and J lost 3 bases, with 24 bases between them. The CDR3, as DNA: TGTGCCAGCAGCTCAGATGGCTTATTAGGGGGTAGTGACACTGAAGCTTTCTTT. It codes for CASSSDGLLGGSDTEAFF.